The sequence of this T cell receptor beta chain was determined in a study of blood T cell repertoires in COVID-19. Whole-study context: T cells, B-cell-depleted T cells, or PBMCs provided the cDNA or gDNA that served as material.

Sequencing was performed with immunoSEQ multiplex PCR; in TCRdb, only in-frame clones are kept and a portion is missing. The sample lists tens of thousands of clones; 82% were seen once. From germline, CDR1 is WNHNN and CDR2 SYGVQD (reference sequence). The CDR3 covers 16 residues. Trimming cost V 6 bases and J 0 bases, with 14 bases left between them. The sequencing input was peripheral blood. This TCR was sampled from a human donor with acute or convalescent COVID-19. The donor label of this sample is uncertain. V usage is TRBV10-1 and J usage is TRBJ1-4; D is uncertain. The CDR3 protein is CASSPGRTATNEKLFF. For the CDR3, the DNA is TGCGCCAGCAGCCCCGGGAGGACCGCAACTAATGAAAAACTGTTTTTT.